Reported below is one T cell receptor beta chain. Its cognate antigen is unknown. The data were taken from a study of breast tumors, draining lymph nodes, adjacent tissues. Study-wide results and caveats: Tumor TCR diversity was below lymph nodes but above nontumor tissue. Tumor T cell lymph node origin was a supported hypothesis, not proven. Luminal-like breast cancer showed significantly higher tumor–nontumor repertoire similarity than basal-like. Most tumor T cells seemingly derive from lymph node, then expand in tumor.

TCRdb analysed the multiplex PCR reads with MiXCR anew, one entry per CDR3 protein. The sample lists fewer than 25,000 distinct CDR3 sequences, over 60% occurring once. The V gene end was trimmed by 5 bases and the J gene end by 6 bases; junction bases not matched to a gene: 4. Per germline, CDR1 SGHTA and CDR2 FQGNSA. There are 15 residues in the CDR3. The material sequenced was tumor-adjacent breast tissue. The J gene is TRBJ2-1, the V gene TRBV7-2; 13 bases are a match to TRBD2. This TCR came from a female donor with breast cancer. Some clones in this sample may be carry-over from other donors' samples. DNA of the CDR3: TGTGCCAGCAGCGCCGGGACTAGCGGGATCAATGAGCAGTTCTTC. Protein: CASSAGTSGINEQFF.